The 21 T cell receptor beta chains presented below share a single source sample, sequenced in a study of CD8+CD57+ T cells in acquired aplastic anemia. All patients picked for sequencing had shown, by flow cytometry, an expansion of CD8+CD57+ cells. For CDR3 and TCR beta VDJ profiling, genomic DNA was the template used. MiXCR was run by TCRdb on the reads, yielding one entry per CDR3 protein. Of more than 150,000 distinct CDR3 sequences listed, under 50% were seen once; the top ten hold roughly 1.8%. Material: sorted CD4+, CD8+, or CD8+CD57+ T cells (not recorded which) from PBMCs. These receptors came from a human donor with aplastic anemia.

The chain carries TRBV24-1 and TRBJ1-1; D might be TRBD1 (5 bases). Trimming shortened V by 1 base and J by 4 bases, and 18 bases separated the two germline ends. This CDR3 has 17 residues. Per the germline V gene, CDR1 is KGHDR and CDR2 is SFDVKD. The CDR3, as DNA: TGTGCCACCAGTGATTTTATTCAGCTACTGGGGGTCACTGAAGCTTTCTTT. This sequence encodes CATSDFIQLLGVTEAFF.

The chain has TRBV7-8 and TRBJ1-1; D is uncertain. Germline CDR1 SGHVS, CDR2 FQNEAQ. Trimming shortened V by 8 bases and J by 11 bases, and 21 bases separated the two germline ends. The CDR3 totals 13 residues. In nucleotides, the CDR3 is TGTGCCAGCTTAATCCTGGGGTCAGGTGGCGCTTTCTTT. It codes for CASLILGSGGAFF.

The chain has TRBV6-1 and TRBJ1-3; 7 bases line up with TRBD1. Trimming at V came to 7 bases and at J to 2 bases, leaving 5 bases not matched to a gene. The CDR3 totals 14 residues. Per germline, CDR1 MNHNS and CDR2 SASEGT. Written as DNA, the CDR3 is TGTGCCAGCAAAAGGGGGCAGACTGGAAACACCATATATTTT. Its translation: CASKRGQTGNTIYF.

This clonotype was observed at least ten times. V usage is TRBV6-6 and J usage is TRBJ1-1; TRBD1 matches 7 bases. Germline V gene sequence: CDR1 MNHNY, CDR2 SVGAGI (reference sequence). The V and J ends lost 0 bases and 4 bases, in that order; junction bases with no gene match: 2. The CDR3 totals 14 residues. CDR3 in DNA: TGTGCCAGCAGTTACTCCGCAGGGGGCACTGAAGCTTTCTTT. This sequence encodes CASSYSAGGTEAFF.

At least ten counts were recorded for this clonotype. The J gene is TRBJ2-2, the V gene TRBV7-2; 14 nucleotides agree with TRBD2. The CDR3 is 16 amino acids. V lost 1 base, J lost 6 bases, and 1 base stayed unmatched. Germline loops: CDR1 SGHTA, CDR2 FQGNSA. The DNA of the CDR3 is TGTGCCAGCAGCTTAGGACTAGCGGGAGGGCCCGGGGAGCTGTTTTTT. Its protein product is CASSLGLAGGPGELFF. Looking up the rest from reference TRBV7-2 and TRBJ2-2 gives the full variable domain: GAGVSQSPSNKVTEKGKDVELRCDPISGHTALYWYRQSLGQGLEFLIYFQGNSAPDKSGLPSDRFSAERTGGSVSTLTIQRTQQEDSAVYLCASSLGLAGGPGELFFGEGSRLTVL.

V is TRBV7-8 and J is TRBJ2-7; tentative D call: TRBD1 (5 bases). CDR3 size: 12 residues. Germline lookup yields CDR1 SGHVS and CDR2 FQNEAQ. Trimming left V 5 bases short and J 8 bases short, with 13 bases between. CDR3 residues: CASSTRQSKQYF. The CDR3 DNA reads TGTGCCAGCAGCACCCGACAGAGCAAGCAGTACTTC.

The rearrangement uses TRBV25-1 and TRBJ2-6; D call uncertain. There are 14 residues in the CDR3. Trimming removed 6 bases from V and 1 base from J, with 7 bases in between. The germline V gene encodes CDR1 MGHDK and CDR2 SYGVNS. CDR3: CASRLSSGANVLTF. The CDR3 bases are TGTGCCAGCAGATTATCGTCTGGGGCCAACGTCCTGACTTTC.

This clonotype was observed a handful of times. The chain has TRBV29-1 and TRBJ2-7; TRBD2 aligns across 7 bases. V was clipped by 6 bases and J by 6 bases; unmatched bases: 17. Germline loops: CDR1 SQVTM, CDR2 ANQGSEA. The CDR3 covers 15 residues. The CDR3: CSVRDGRFNEGEQYF. CDR3 DNA sequence: TGCAGCGTCCGGGACGGGAGGTTCAACGAGGGCGAGCAGTACTTC.

This clonotype was seen a handful of times. The gene calls are TRBV29-1 and TRBJ2-7, with a weak D call TRBD1 (6 bases). Germline CDR1 and CDR2: SQVTM and ANQGSEA. Between the trimmed V and J ends, which lost 4 bases and 0 bases, there was a span of 13 bases. The CDR3 extends over 14 amino acids. In DNA form, the CDR3 reads TGCAGCGTTGTGGCGCAGGGGAGCTCCTACGAGCAGTACTTC. Translating it yields CSVVAQGSSYEQYF.

This clonotype has more than one count but fewer than ten. The J gene is TRBJ2-3, the V gene TRBV20-1; D is uncertain. Between the trimmed V and J ends, which lost 4 bases and 8 bases, there was a span of 10 bases. Germline V gene data show CDR1 as DFQATT and CDR2 as SNEGSKA (reference sequence). This CDR3 has 11 residues. This CDR3 reads CSAISEVTQYF. CDR3 bases: TGCAGTGCTATAAGCGAGGTTACGCAGTATTTT.

The chain uses TRBV4-1 and TRBJ1-2; D is ambiguous. Between the trimmed V and J ends, which lost 5 bases and 4 bases, there was a span of 14 bases. CDR3 length equals 14 residues. Germline-derived CDR1 and CDR2 are MGHRA and YSYEKL. The CDR3 bases are TGCGCCAGCAGCAGGGAACGGACCCCCTATGGCTACACCTTC. This gives the protein CASSRERTPYGYTF.

This clonotype was recorded at least ten times. The rearrangement joins TRBV12-3 or TRBV12-4 to TRBJ2-7; D is possibly TRBD1 (6 bases). V lost 2 bases to trimming and J lost 5 bases, with 28 bases between them. The CDR3 runs to 19 residues. The CDR3: CASSLSFQYGGQHQNEQYF. The CDR3 nucleotides are TGTGCCAGCAGTTTATCGTTTCAATACGGAGGACAGCACCAAAACGAGCAGTACTTC.

This clonotype was detected many times. The chain links TRBV7-6 to TRBJ2-3; 8 bases are a match to TRBD2. The CDR3 runs to 16 residues. Germline assignment: CDR1 SGHVS and CDR2 FNYEAQ. J was trimmed by 4 bases and V by 2 bases; bases with no gene match: 8. CDR3 bases: TGTGCCAGCAGCTTACTCGGGACTAGTGGCTCAGATACGCAGTATTTT. Amino acid sequence: CASSLLGTSGSDTQYF.

The J gene is TRBJ2-3, the V gene TRBV20-1, with TRBD1 identical over 11 bases. Germline V gene lookup returns CDR1 DFQATT and CDR2 SNEGSKA (reference sequence). J was trimmed by 3 bases and V by 3 bases; bases with no gene match: 8. The CDR3 is 16 residues long. In DNA, the CDR3 is TGCAGTGCTAGGGGGACAGGGGGTACTAGGACAGATACGCAGTATTTT. It is translated as CSARGTGGTRTDTQYF.

Remarks on this clonotype: A much larger clone lies one base from this, so it may be a read error. The chain employs TRBV6-1 and TRBJ2-7; no clear D gene. Germline CDR1 is MNHNS and CDR2 is SASEGT. There are 15 residues in the CDR3. CDR3 in amino acids: CASGEWSTGYYEQYF. In DNA, the CDR3 is TGTGCCAGCGGTGAATGGTCAACTGGATACTACGAGCAGTACTTC.

The chain couples TRBV24-1 to TRBJ2-1, with 10 bases that match TRBD2. The germline CDR1 and CDR2 sequences are KGHDR and SFDVKD. The J segment lost 6 bases and the V segment lost 4 bases, leaving 14 bases of the junction unmatched. There are 18 residues in the CDR3. As DNA, the CDR3 is TGTGCCACCAGTGACCCCATAGCGGGAGGCAGATCGACCAATGAGCAGTTCTTC. It yields the protein CATSDPIAGGRSTNEQFF.

On this clonotype itself: Since a much larger clone is just one base distant, this may be a read error. This chain connects TRBV10-3 to TRBJ2-1; 9 bases map to TRBD2. CDR1 is ENHRY, CDR2 SYGVKD, per germline. The length of the CDR3 is 14 residues. CDR3 region: CVSSASSGGNEQFF. CDR3 nucleotides: TGTGTCAGCAGTGCTTCGAGCGGGGGGAATGAGCAGTTCTTC.

Many counts were recorded for this clonotype. The J gene is TRBJ2-5, the V gene TRBV19; D not resolved. Germline loops: CDR1 LNHDA, CDR2 SQIVND (reference sequence). The ends were cut back, 2 bases at V and 5 bases at J, with 6 bases in the middle. The CDR3 extends over 12 amino acids. DNA for the CDR3: TGTGCCAGTAGTATATTCTGGGAGACCCAGTACTTC. Translated: CASSIFWETQYF.

This rearrangement joins TRBV7-9 to TRBJ2-7; no reliable D call. From germline, CDR1 is SEHNR and CDR2 FQNEAQ (reference sequence). V lost 5 bases and J lost 1, with 6 bases in between. CDR3 length: 12 amino acids. CDR3 loop: CASSTESYEQYF. The CDR3 DNA sequence: TGTGCCAGCAGCACGGAGTCCTACGAGCAGTACTTC.

This clonotype appeared many times. This rearrangement joins TRBV19 to TRBJ2-1, with D possibly TRBD2 on 6 matching bases. The ends were cut back, 9 bases at V and 2 bases at J, with 14 bases in the middle. CDR1 and CDR2 (germline): LNHDA, SQIVND (reference sequence). CDR3 length: 14 amino acids. As DNA, the CDR3 is TGTGCCAGCTCCGCGGGGCCTGCCTACAATGAGCAGTTCTTC. Encoded protein: CASSAGPAYNEQFF. The entire variable domain, with the rest obtained from reference TRBV19 and TRBJ2-1, is as follows: DGGITQSPKYLFRKEGQNVTLSCEQNLNHDAMYWYRQDPGQGLRLIYYSQIVNDFQKGDIAEGYSVSREKKESFPLTVTSAQKNPTAFYLCASSAGPAYNEQFFGPGTRLTVL.

The chain uses TRBV10-3 and TRBJ1-5; 11 bases fit TRBD1. CDR1 is ENHRY, CDR2 SYGVKD, per germline. J was trimmed by 6 bases and V by 2 bases; bases with no gene match: 0. The CDR3 spans 14 residues. The DNA for the CDR3 is TGTGCCATCAGTGAGGGACAGGGGGCTCAGCCCCAGCATTTT. Translated: CAISEGQGAQPQHF.